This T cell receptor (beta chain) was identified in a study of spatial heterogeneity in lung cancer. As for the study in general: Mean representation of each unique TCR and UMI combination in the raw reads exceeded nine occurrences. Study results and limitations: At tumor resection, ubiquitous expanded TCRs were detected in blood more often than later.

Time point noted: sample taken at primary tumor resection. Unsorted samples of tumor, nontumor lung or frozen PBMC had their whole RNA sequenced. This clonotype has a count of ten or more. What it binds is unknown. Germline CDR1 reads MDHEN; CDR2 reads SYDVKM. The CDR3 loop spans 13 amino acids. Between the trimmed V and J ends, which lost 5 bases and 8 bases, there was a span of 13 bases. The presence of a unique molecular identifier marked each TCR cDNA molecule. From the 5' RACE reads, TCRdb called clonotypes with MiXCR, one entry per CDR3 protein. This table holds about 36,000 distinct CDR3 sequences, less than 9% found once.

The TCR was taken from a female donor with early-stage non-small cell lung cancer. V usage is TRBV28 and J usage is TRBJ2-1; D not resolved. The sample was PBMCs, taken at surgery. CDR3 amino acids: CASSLPLLYEQFF. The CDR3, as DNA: TGTGCCAGCAGTCTCCCCCTCCTATATGAGCAGTTCTTC.